What follows are 16 T cell receptor beta chains derived from one specimen sequenced in a study of shared clonotypes between healthy human individuals (dated by TCRdb to 2020 to 2022). Receptor amplification or capture employed the immunoSEQ multiplex PCR assay. The immuneACCESS repertoire file appears here via TCRdb, limited to in-frame rearrangements. These files lack a portion of the clones; in checked studies, under half of the deficit traces to unresolved V genes, and the cause of the others is not known. This sample has millions of clones in its table, and 95% of those were observed once. The ten largest clones take up 0.13% of the sample. The sample was naive CD4+ T cells sorted from blood. The cell subset or site label of this sample denotes: CD45RA+ positively selected. All receptors derive from a man between 18 and 29 years old in good health.

The chain employs TRBV7-6 and TRBJ2-1, with 7 positions matching TRBD2. This CDR3 comprises 15 residues. Trimming removed 3 bases from V and 7 bases from J; junction bases left unmatched: 9. Germline CDR1 and CDR2: SGHVS and FNYEAQ. The CDR3 DNA reads as TGTGCCAGCAGCTTTCCTCCGGGAGGCAGGAATGAGCAGTTCTTC. It is translated as CASSFPPGGRNEQFF.

This chain's CDR3 is CASSSAGSNTEAFF. As DNA, the CDR3 is TGTGCCAGCAGTTCAGCAGGGTCGAACACTGAAGCTTTCTTT. This chain connects TRBV27 to TRBJ1-1; tentatively, D is TRBD1 (5 bases). Germline loops: CDR1 MNHEY, CDR2 SMNVEV (reference sequence). This CDR3 is 14 amino acids long. V was cut by 4 bases and J by 1 base, with 10 bases left in between.

CDR3 loop: CASSEEGYLNQPQHF. Here the CDR3 DNA reads TGTGCCAGCAGTGAAGAGGGATACCTCAATCAGCCCCAGCATTTT. The rearrangement links TRBV6-1 to TRBJ1-5; D uncertain. CDR1 and CDR2 (germline): MNHNS, SASEGT. The CDR3 has 15 residues. V was clipped by 1 base and J by 3 bases, with 10 bases between them.

This sequence joins TRBV7-3 and TRBJ2-3; 8 nucleotides line up with TRBD2. The CDR3 is made up of 16 amino acids. Germline CDR1 reads SGHTA; CDR2 reads FQGTGA. Trimming took 2 bases from V and 1 from J; bases not matched to a gene: 5. CDR3 loop: CASSLQPGGRTDTQYF. The CDR3 DNA reads TGTGCCAGCAGCTTACAGCCGGGGGGGCGCACAGATACGCAGTATTTT.

The chain combines TRBV6-1 with TRBJ2-1; 8 nucleotides align to TRBD1. After removal of 2 bases from V and 0 bases from J, the junction contained 12 bases not matched to a gene. The V gene's germline CDR1 is MNHNS and CDR2 SASEGT. There are 19 residues in the CDR3. CDR3 protein: CASSELRARTGGSYNEQFF. CDR3 bases: TGTGCCAGCAGTGAACTAAGGGCGAGAACAGGGGGCTCCTACAATGAGCAGTTCTTC.

As regards this clone: Just one base apart from a much larger clone, this may be a read error. Other DNA sequences of this sample code for an identical CDR3. The chain is built from TRBV10-1 and TRBJ2-3; D ambiguous. This CDR3 region has 11 residues. Germline lookup yields CDR1 WNHNN and CDR2 SYGVQD (reference sequence). V was shortened by 5 bases and J by 2 bases, with 2 bases between the two germline ends. The CDR3 nucleotides are TGCGCCAGCAGTAACACAGATACGCAGTATTTT. It yields the protein CASSNTDTQYF.

The chain combines TRBV18 with TRBJ2-7; possibly TRBD2 for D (5 bases). CDR1 is KGHSH and CDR2 is LQKENI in the germline V gene. V lost 6 bases and J 11 bases, leaving 17 bases between the germline ends. The CDR3 contains 12 residues. CDR3 residues: CASSQPEGREYF. The CDR3 DNA follows: TGTGCCAGCTCTCAACCAGAGGGCCGGGAGTACTTC. Together with reference TRBV18 and TRBJ2-7, the CDR3 gives the full variable domain: NAGVMQNPRHLVRRRGQEARLRCSPMKGHSHVYWYRQLPEEGLKFMVYLQKENIIDESGMPKERFSAEFPKEGPSILRIQQVVRGDSAAYFCASSQPEGREYFGPGTRLTVT.

The chain combines TRBV2 with TRBJ1-5; D gene unclear. Germline CDR1 reads SNHLY; CDR2 reads FYNNEI. CDR3 length: 12 residues. Trimming pared 3 bases from V and 5 bases from J, leaving 5 bases between. The CDR3 DNA sequence: TGTGCCAGCAGTGAGTGGGATCAGCCCCAGCATTTT. Translation: CASSEWDQPQHF.

The chain joins TRBV15 to TRBJ2-7, with 8 positions matching TRBD1. V was pared by 0 bases and J by 2 bases, with 3 bases of the junction left unmatched. The CDR3 covers 15 residues. The V gene's germline CDR1 is LNHNV and CDR2 YYDKDF (reference sequence). The CDR3 DNA follows: TGTGCCACCAGCAGAGAAGGGACAGGAGCCTACGAGCAGTACTTC. Protein product: CATSREGTGAYEQYF. The full variable domain, with the rest looked up from reference TRBV15 and TRBJ2-7, is DAMVIQNPRYQVTQFGKPVTLSCSQTLNHNVMYWYQQKSSQAPKLLFHYYDKDFNNEADTPDNFQSRRPNTSFCFLDIRSPGLGDTAMYLCATSREGTGAYEQYFGPGTRLTVT.

In nucleotides, the CDR3 is TGCGCCAGCAGCCAACCGTCCGGACTAGCTAAGGAAGAGACCCAGTACTTC. This codes for CASSQPSGLAKEETQYF. The J gene is TRBJ2-5, the V gene TRBV4-1; 8 bases are shared with TRBD2. Germline V gives CDR1 MGHRA, CDR2 YSYEKL. Trimming took 2 bases from V and 3 from J; bases not matched to a gene: 11. The CDR3 is 17 residues long.

The chain is built from TRBV6-6 and TRBJ1-1; D ambiguous. CDR3 size: 11 residues. Germline V CDR1 and CDR2: MNHNY, SVGAGI (reference sequence). Trimming cost V 8 bases and J 2 bases, with 6 bases left between them. The CDR3 nucleotides read TGTGCCAGCCATCGAAACACTGAAGCTTTCTTT. Encoded protein: CASHRNTEAFF.

Comment on this clone: This specimen includes other DNA sequences encoding the same CDR3. The chain couples TRBV27 to TRBJ2-5, with D possibly being TRBD2 (5 bases). This CDR3 region has 13 residues. Germline lookup yields CDR1 MNHEY and CDR2 SMNVEV (reference sequence). V was trimmed by 2 bases and J by 5 bases, leaving 9 bases between them. This CDR3 reads CASSLRGSETQYF. CDR3 sequence (DNA): TGTGCCAGCAGTTTACGGGGATCGGAGACCCAGTACTTC.

The chain combines TRBV2 with TRBJ2-5, with 8 bases lining up with TRBD2. J gave up 6 bases and V 7 bases, and 7 bases lay outside the gene matches. Per germline, CDR1 SNHLY and CDR2 FYNNEI. This CDR3 is built from 13 residues. The CDR3, as DNA: TGTGCCAGCACTTTAGCGGGGACTCAGACCCAGTACTTC. The encoded protein is CASTLAGTQTQYF.

The rearrangement links TRBV28 to TRBJ1-5; no definite D call. CDR3 size: 13 residues. Germline CDR1 is MDHEN and CDR2 is SYDVKM. The V end lost 6 bases, the J end lost 6 bases, and 12 bases lay between the germline ends. DNA of the CDR3: TGTGCCAGCAGACGTACGCGGTCTCAGCCCCAGCATTTT. This codes for CASRRTRSQPQHF.

This clone was observed at least ten times. The J gene is TRBJ1-2, the V gene TRBV5-6, with no clear D. V dropped 2 bases and J dropped 6 bases, with 11 bases sitting between them. Per germline, CDR1 SGHDT and CDR2 YYEEEE. This CDR3 is built from 13 residues. The CDR3 region is CASSLSRQHGYTF. CDR3 in DNA: TGTGCCAGCAGCTTAAGTCGCCAACATGGCTACACCTTC.

This rearrangement joins TRBV18 to TRBJ2-4; D uncertain. With 3 bases removed from V and 3 bases from J, the gap between germline ends came to 6 bases. CDR3 length: 13 amino acids. CDR1 is KGHSH and CDR2 is LQKENI in the germline V gene. CDR3 DNA sequence: TGTGCCAGCTCACCGATTAGCAAAAACATTCAGTACTTC. Translation gives CASSPISKNIQYF.